In its sample, the clone carrying this T cell receptor beta chain was seen a few times. Its target is unknown. In TCRdb, the 5' RACE reads were re-called with MiXCR into one record per CDR3 protein. The data show 300,000 to 400,000 distinct CDR3 sequences, about an eighth seen once. The CDR3 consists of 14 residues. With 3 bases removed from V and 1 base from J, the gap between germline ends came to 9 bases. This sample is drawn from a study of T cells after yellow fever vaccination. Whole-study results and caveats: Relatively few clonotypes were ones that appeared in both CD4 and CD8 compartments.

The clonotype was recovered from a young man who received the YFV17D yellow fever vaccine. This chain links TRBV12-3 or TRBV12-4 with TRBJ1-1; D is perhaps TRBD1 (5 bases). This sample comprised CD4+ T cells sorted from PBMCs, obtained 15 days after the yellow fever booster vaccination. The CDR3 spells CASSFGAANTEAFF. The CDR3, as DNA: TGTGCCAGCAGTTTCGGGGCAGCGAACACTGAAGCTTTCTTT.